What follows are 25 T cell receptor beta chains derived from one specimen sequenced in a study of T cells expressing NK-cell markers. Using the 5' RACE reads, TCRdb records one entry per CDR3 protein without DNA. The listing records about 260,000 distinct CDR3 sequences. The sample was blood T cells: a sorted CD56 or NKG2C T cell subset, CD4+ or CD8+ T cells, or bulk PBMC T cells (not recorded which). These receptors all come from a woman between 18 and 75 years old in good health.

The V and J genes are TRBV11-2 and TRBJ2-3; TCRdb names TRBD1, which stays unverified in the absence of DNA. Germline CDR1 is SGHAT and CDR2 is FQNNGV. The CDR3 length is 15 residues. This chain's CDR3 is CASSPLRGTTDTQYF. The variable domain in full, completed from reference TRBV11-2 and TRBJ2-3, reads EAGVAQSPRYKIIEKRQSVAFWCNPISGHATLYWYQQILGQGPKLLIQFQNNGVVDDSQLPKDRFSAERLKGVDSTLKIQPAKLEDSAVYLCASSPLRGTTDTQYFGPGTRLTVL.

The chain carries TRBV5-1 and TRBJ2-3; absent DNA, TCRdb's TRBD2 call cannot be checked. Germline V CDR1 and CDR2: SGHRS, YFSETQ. This CDR3 is 20 amino acids long. The CDR3 reads CASSHGGLAGGLRFTDTQYF. The whole variable domain, filled in from reference TRBV5-1 and TRBJ2-3, reads KAGVTQTPRYLIKTRGQQVTLSCSPISGHRSVSWYQQTPGQGLQFLFEYFSETQRNKGNFPGRFSGRQFSNSRSEMNVSTLELGDSALYLCASSHGGLAGGLRFTDTQYFGPGTRLTVL.

The rearrangement uses TRBV11-2 and TRBJ1-1; TCRdb designates TRBD1, a call that cannot be tested without DNA. Per germline, CDR1 SGHAT and CDR2 FQNNGV. The CDR3 consists of 13 residues. The CDR3 spells CASSSAARGEAFF.

The chain links TRBV4-3 to TRBJ1-6; TCRdb indicates TRBD1, and absent DNA this call remains unverified. Looked up from germline, CDR1 is LGHNA and CDR2 is YSLEER. CDR3 size: 14 residues. CDR3 in amino acids: CASSQDTGNSPLHF.

The chain uses TRBV6-1 and TRBJ1-5; TCRdb indicates TRBD1, and absent DNA this call remains unverified. This CDR3 spans 14 amino acids. Germline values: CDR1 MNHNS, CDR2 SASEGT. The CDR3 region is CASSKTGGGQPQHF.

The rearrangement links TRBV7-2 to TRBJ2-7; TCRdb picks TRBD2, but there is no DNA to check that call. Germline V gene sequence: CDR1 SGHTA, CDR2 FQGNSA. The CDR3 is 17 amino acids. Here the CDR3 reads CASSTGTSGRVTYEQYF.

The rearrangement joins TRBV9 to TRBJ2-2; TCRdb selects TRBD2, and the lack of DNA leaves this call unchecked. Germline V gene lookup returns CDR1 SGDLS and CDR2 YYNGEE. The CDR3 extends over 13 amino acids. The CDR3 reads CASSRLVAGELFF.

This chain connects TRBV7-3 to TRBJ2-2; the TCRdb D gene call, TRBD1, has no DNA to confirm it. This CDR3 region has 16 residues. The germline V gene encodes CDR1 SGHTA and CDR2 FQGTGA. The CDR3 here is CASSFFSRGDTGELFF.

The chain employs TRBV11-2 and TRBJ1-1. The CDR3 is made up of 13 amino acids. Germline assignment: CDR1 SGHAT and CDR2 FQNNGV. The CDR3 reads CASSSHLNTEAFF.

This sequence joins TRBV7-2 and TRBJ2-3; TCRdb outputs TRBD1, but without DNA this stays unchecked. This CDR3 contains 15 residues. CDR1 is SGHTA and CDR2 is FQGNSA in the germline V gene. CDR3: CASSHRQGRGDTQYF. Complete variable domain (other parts from reference TRBV7-2 and TRBJ2-3): GAGVSQSPSNKVTEKGKDVELRCDPISGHTALYWYRQSLGQGLEFLIYFQGNSAPDKSGLPSDRFSAERTGGSVSTLTIQRTQQEDSAVYLCASSHRQGRGDTQYFGPGTRLTVL.

The CDR3 sequence is CASSSSSGGHNEQFF. The genes are TRBV5-1 and TRBJ2-1; the TRBD2 assignment by TCRdb is unverifiable without DNA. The CDR3 extends over 15 amino acids. The V gene's germline CDR1 is SGHRS and CDR2 YFSETQ. Full variable domain (rest looked up from reference TRBV5-1 and TRBJ2-1): KAGVTQTPRYLIKTRGQQVTLSCSPISGHRSVSWYQQTPGQGLQFLFEYFSETQRNKGNFPGRFSGRQFSNSRSEMNVSTLELGDSALYLCASSSSSGGHNEQFFGPGTRLTVL.

Here the CDR3 reads CASRAGDTQYF. The rearrangement joins TRBV6-5 to TRBJ2-3; TCRdb calls TRBD2, which cannot be checked without DNA. There are 11 residues in the CDR3. CDR1 MNHEY and CDR2 SVGAGI come from the germline V gene.

The chain is built from TRBV5-4 and TRBJ2-2; absent DNA, TCRdb's TRBD2 call cannot be checked. This CDR3 contains 15 residues. Germline CDR1 SGHNT, CDR2 YYREEE (reference sequence). This CDR3 reads CASSLVRGGTGELFF.

CDR3 residues: CASSFGGRAGANVLTF. J is TRBJ2-6 and V is TRBV12-3 or TRBV12-4; TCRdb's D gene call, TRBD2, goes unchecked for lack of DNA. The CDR3 has 16 amino acids.

This chain links TRBV11-2 with TRBJ1-2; the D gene TCRdb calls, TRBD1, cannot be checked with no DNA. Germline V gene data show CDR1 as SGHAT and CDR2 as FQNNGV. The CDR3 contains 14 residues. The CDR3 sequence is CASRDSLLGYGYTF.

This chain uses TRBV30 with TRBJ1-5; without DNA, the TCRdb call of TRBD1 cannot be checked. Germline assignment: CDR1 GTSNPN and CDR2 SVGIG (reference sequence). This CDR3 contains 13 residues. CDR3 in amino acids: CAWSGQGDQPQHF.

The chain has TRBV7-3 and TRBJ2-1; TCRdb selects TRBD2, and the lack of DNA leaves this call unchecked. This CDR3 is built from 19 residues. CDR1 SGHTA and CDR2 FQGTGA come from the germline V gene. The CDR3 reads CASSLTGGRLANAYNEQFF.

The genes are TRBV20-1 and TRBJ2-4. CDR3 size: 14 residues. The V gene's germline CDR1 is DFQATT and CDR2 SNEGSKA (reference sequence). The CDR3 sequence: CSATDRIAKNIQYF.

The chain carries TRBV6-2 or TRBV6-3 and TRBJ2-7; the D gene TCRdb calls, TRBD2, cannot be checked with no DNA. Germline V gene lookup returns CDR1 MNHEY and CDR2 SVGEGT. CDR3 length: 15 residues. The CDR3 here is CASSTAASGTYEQYF.

The rearrangement joins TRBV28 to TRBJ2-1; TCRdb's D call of TRBD2 is untestable without DNA. CDR1 MDHEN and CDR2 SYDVKM come from the germline V gene. The CDR3 has 16 amino acids. The CDR3 is CACSSTLAGPYNEQFF.

The J gene is TRBJ2-5, the V gene TRBV5-1; the D gene TCRdb calls, TRBD2, cannot be checked with no DNA. Germline CDR1 is SGHRS and CDR2 is YFSETQ. The CDR3 is made up of 13 amino acids. This CDR3 reads CASSLPSSATQYF.

The chain employs TRBV11-2 and TRBJ1-2. The CDR3 is made up of 14 amino acids. Germline V gene lookup returns CDR1 SGHAT and CDR2 FQNNGV. The CDR3: CASSFRTDSYGYTF.

The chain couples TRBV27 to TRBJ1-5. Germline V gene sequence: CDR1 MNHEY, CDR2 SMNVEV (reference sequence). The CDR3 spans 14 residues. The CDR3 is CASMPRGLNQPQHF.

The chain carries TRBV6-5 and TRBJ2-1; TCRdb names TRBD2, which stays unverified in the absence of DNA. Germline V lookup: CDR1 MNHEY, CDR2 SVGAGI. This CDR3 comprises 16 residues. The CDR3 sequence is CASSCRPSGGVNEQFF.

The V and J genes are TRBV12-3 or TRBV12-4 and TRBJ1-2; TCRdb lists TRBD1, though no DNA is available to test this call. The CDR3 contains 14 residues. The CDR3 protein is CASSFLDREYGYTF.